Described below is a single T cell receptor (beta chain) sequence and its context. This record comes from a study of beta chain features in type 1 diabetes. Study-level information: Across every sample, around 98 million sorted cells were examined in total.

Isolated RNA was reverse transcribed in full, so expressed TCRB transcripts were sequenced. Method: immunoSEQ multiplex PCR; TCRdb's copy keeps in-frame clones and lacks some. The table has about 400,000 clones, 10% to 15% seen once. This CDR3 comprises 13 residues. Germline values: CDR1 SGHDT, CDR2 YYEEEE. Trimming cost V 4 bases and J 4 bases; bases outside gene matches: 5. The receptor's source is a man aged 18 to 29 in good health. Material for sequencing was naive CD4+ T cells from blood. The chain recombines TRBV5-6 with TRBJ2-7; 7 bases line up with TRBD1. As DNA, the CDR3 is TGTGCCAGCAGCCTAGGGACAGTTTACGAGCAGTACTTC. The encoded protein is CASSLGTVYEQYF.